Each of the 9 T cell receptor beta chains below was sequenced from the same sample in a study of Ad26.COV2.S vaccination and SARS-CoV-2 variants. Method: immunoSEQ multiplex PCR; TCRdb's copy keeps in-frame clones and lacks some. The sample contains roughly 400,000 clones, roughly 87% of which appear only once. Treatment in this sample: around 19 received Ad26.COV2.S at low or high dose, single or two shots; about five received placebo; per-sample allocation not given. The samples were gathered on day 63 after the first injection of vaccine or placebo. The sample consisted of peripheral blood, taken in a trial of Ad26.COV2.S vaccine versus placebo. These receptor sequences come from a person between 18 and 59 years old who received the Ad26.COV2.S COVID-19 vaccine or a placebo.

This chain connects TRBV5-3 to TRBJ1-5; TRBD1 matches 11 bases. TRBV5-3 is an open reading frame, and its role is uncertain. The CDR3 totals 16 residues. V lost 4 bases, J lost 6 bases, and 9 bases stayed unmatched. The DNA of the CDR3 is TGTGCCAGAAGCCCGGGACAGGGGGAAGAGCGTCAGCCCCAGCATTTT. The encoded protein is CARSPGQGEERQPQHF.

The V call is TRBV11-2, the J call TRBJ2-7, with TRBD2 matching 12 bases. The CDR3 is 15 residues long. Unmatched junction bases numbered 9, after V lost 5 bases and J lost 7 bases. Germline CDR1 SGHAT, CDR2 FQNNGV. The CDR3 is CASSTRLAGVGEQYF. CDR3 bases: TGTGCCAGCAGCACCCGACTAGCGGGAGTCGGAGAGCAGTACTTC. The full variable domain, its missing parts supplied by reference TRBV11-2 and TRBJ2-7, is EAGVAQSPRYKIIEKRQSVAFWCNPISGHATLYWYQQILGQGPKLLIQFQNNGVVDDSQLPKDRFSAERLKGVDSTLKIQPAKLEDSAVYLCASSTRLAGVGEQYFGPGTRLTVT.

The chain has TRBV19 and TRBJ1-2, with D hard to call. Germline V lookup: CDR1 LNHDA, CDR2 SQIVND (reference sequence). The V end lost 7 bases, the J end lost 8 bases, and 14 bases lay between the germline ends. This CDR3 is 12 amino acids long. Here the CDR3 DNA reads TGTGCCAGTAAACGAAGTTTGGACGGCTACACCTTC. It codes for CASKRSLDGYTF.

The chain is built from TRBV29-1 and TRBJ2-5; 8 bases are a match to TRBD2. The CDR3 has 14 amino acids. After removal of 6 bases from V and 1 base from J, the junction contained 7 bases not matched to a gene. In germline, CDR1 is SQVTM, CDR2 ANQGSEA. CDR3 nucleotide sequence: TGCAGCGTGACGTCGGGAGGGCTCCAAGAGACCCAGTACTTC. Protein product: CSVTSGGLQETQYF. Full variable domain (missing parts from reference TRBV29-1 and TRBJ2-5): SAVISQKPSRDICQRGTSLTIQCQVDSQVTMMFWYRQQPGQSLTLIATANQGSEATYESGFVIDKFPISRPNLTFSTLTVSNMSPEDSSIYLCSVTSGGLQETQYFGPGTRLLVL.

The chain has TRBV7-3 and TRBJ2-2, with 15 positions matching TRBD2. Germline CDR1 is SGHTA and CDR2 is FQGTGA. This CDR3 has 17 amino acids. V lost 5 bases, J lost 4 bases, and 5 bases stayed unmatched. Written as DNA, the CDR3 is TGTGCCAGCAGCCCCCCGGGACTAGCGGGGGGCACCGGGGAGCTGTTTTTT. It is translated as CASSPPGLAGGTGELFF.

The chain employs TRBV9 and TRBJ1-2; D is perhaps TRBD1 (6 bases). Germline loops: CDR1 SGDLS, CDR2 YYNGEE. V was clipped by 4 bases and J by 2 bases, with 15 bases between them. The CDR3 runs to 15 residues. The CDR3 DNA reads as TGTGCCAGCAGCTTGAGTACAGGGCTGAACTATGGCTACACCTTC. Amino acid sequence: CASSLSTGLNYGYTF.

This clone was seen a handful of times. As DNA, the CDR3 is TGTGCCAGCAGCACCCAGGGGGTCTCCGGAAACACCATATATTTT. Translation gives CASSTQGVSGNTIYF. This chain links TRBV9 with TRBJ1-3; 7 bases are a match to TRBD1. Germline V CDR1 and CDR2: SGDLS, YYNGEE. CDR3 length: 15 amino acids. After removal of 4 bases from V and 4 bases from J, the junction contained 8 bases not matched to a gene.

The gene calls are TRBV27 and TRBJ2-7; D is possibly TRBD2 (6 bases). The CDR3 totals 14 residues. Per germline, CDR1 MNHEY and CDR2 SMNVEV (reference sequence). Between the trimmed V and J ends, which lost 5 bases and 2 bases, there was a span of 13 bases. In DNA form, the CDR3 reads TGTGCCAGCAGTCCGCGGCTAGCGACCTACGAGCAGTACTTC. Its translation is CASSPRLATYEQYF.

The chain's CDR3 is CASSSPVGSYNEQFF. The CDR3 DNA is TGTGCCAGCAGCTCCCCCGTGGGCTCCTACAATGAGCAGTTCTTC. This chain links TRBV7-9 with TRBJ2-1, with D unclear. Trimming cost V 4 bases and J 0 bases, with 10 bases left between them. The CDR3 sequence is 15 residues long. Germline assignment: CDR1 SEHNR and CDR2 FQNEAQ (reference sequence).